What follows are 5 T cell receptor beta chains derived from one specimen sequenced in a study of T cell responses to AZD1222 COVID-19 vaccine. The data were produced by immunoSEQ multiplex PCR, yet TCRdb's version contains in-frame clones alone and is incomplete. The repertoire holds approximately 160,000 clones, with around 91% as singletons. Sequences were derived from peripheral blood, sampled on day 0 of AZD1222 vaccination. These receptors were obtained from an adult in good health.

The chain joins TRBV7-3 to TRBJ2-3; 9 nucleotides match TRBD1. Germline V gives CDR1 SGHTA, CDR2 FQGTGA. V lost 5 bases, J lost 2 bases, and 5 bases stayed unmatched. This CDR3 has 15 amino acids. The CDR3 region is CASSRTGVYTDTQYF. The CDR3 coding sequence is TGTGCCAGCAGCAGGACAGGGGTCTACACAGATACGCAGTATTTT.

The CDR3 here is CAWGRGWEQYF. The CDR3 nucleotides are TGTGCCTGGGGGAGAGGGTGGGAGCAGTACTTC. V and J are TRBV30 and TRBJ2-7, with D possibly TRBD2 on 5 matching bases. V was pared by 5 bases and J by 7 bases, with 12 bases between. The CDR3 contains 11 residues. The germline CDR1 and CDR2 sequences are GTSNPN and SVGIG (reference sequence).

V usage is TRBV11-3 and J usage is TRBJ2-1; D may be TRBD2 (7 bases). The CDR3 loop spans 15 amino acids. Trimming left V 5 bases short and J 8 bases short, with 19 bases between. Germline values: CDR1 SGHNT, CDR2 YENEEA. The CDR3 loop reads CASSPRGGRWDEQFF. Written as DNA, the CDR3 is TGTGCCAGCAGCCCTAGGGGGGGGCGGTGGGATGAGCAGTTCTTC.

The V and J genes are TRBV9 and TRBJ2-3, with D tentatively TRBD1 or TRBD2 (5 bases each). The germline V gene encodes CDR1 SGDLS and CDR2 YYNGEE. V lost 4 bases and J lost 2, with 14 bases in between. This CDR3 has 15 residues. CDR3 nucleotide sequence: TGTGCCAGCAGCACCACCGGGACCTACACAGATACGCAGTATTTT. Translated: CASSTTGTYTDTQYF.

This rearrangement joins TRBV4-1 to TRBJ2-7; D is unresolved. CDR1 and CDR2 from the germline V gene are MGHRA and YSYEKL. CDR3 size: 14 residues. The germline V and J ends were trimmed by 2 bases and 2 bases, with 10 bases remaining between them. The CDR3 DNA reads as TGCGCCAGCAGCCAACTGGACGGACCCTACGAGCAGTACTTC. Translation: CASSQLDGPYEQYF.